The 20 T cell receptor beta chains presented below share a single source sample, sequenced in a study of shared clonotypes between healthy human individuals. Only in-frame clones appear in the TCRdb table, and some are missing; sequencing was by immunoSEQ multiplex PCR. This table holds fewer than 1.8 million clones, 98% to 99% found once. The sample consisted of naive CD4+ T cells sorted from blood. Subset defined: CD45RA+ positively selected. These receptors all stem from a man under 40 in good health.

The V gene is TRBV2, the J gene TRBJ1-5, with D perhaps matching TRBD1 (6 bases). Per the germline V gene, CDR1 is SNHLY and CDR2 is FYNNEI. The CDR3 loop spans 16 amino acids. V lost 6 bases, J lost 7 bases, and 22 bases lay in between. The CDR3 nucleotides read TGTGCCAGCAGCGACTTACTCGGGGGCGCGTGGCAGCCCCAGCATTTT. Amino acid sequence: CASSDLLGGAWQPQHF.

The genes are TRBV5-3 and TRBJ1-5, with a weak D call TRBD1 (5 bases). TRBV5-3 is filed as an ORF, its function uncertain. V lost 4 bases and J lost 4, with 9 bases in between. The CDR3 extends over 13 amino acids. The CDR3 is CARSHRSNQPQHF. The DNA for the CDR3 is TGTGCCAGAAGCCACAGGAGTAATCAGCCCCAGCATTTT.

The CDR3 DNA sequence: TGTGCCATCGGAGGATCCTACGAGCAGTACTTC. Residues: CAIGGSYEQYF. The V call is TRBV6-5, the J call TRBJ2-7; weak D call: TRBD2 (5 bases). V lost 10 bases to trimming and J lost 1 base, with 8 bases between them. This CDR3 is built from 11 residues. Germline V gene lookup returns CDR1 MNHEY and CDR2 SVGAGI.

About this clone: One junction end disagrees with the germline gene, perhaps due to a read error. The rearrangement joins TRBV7-7 to TRBJ2-7, with 7 bases matching TRBD2. Germline values: CDR1 SSHAT, CDR2 FNYEAQ (reference sequence). This CDR3 is built from 13 residues. In DNA form, the CDR3 reads TGTGCTAGCAGCGTGGGACTACCGGAAGAGCAGTACTTC. Amino acids: CASSVGLPEEQYF.

This chain links TRBV7-3 with TRBJ1-5; D not resolved. Trimming pared 1 base from V and 1 base from J, leaving 11 bases between. CDR1 and CDR2 from the germline V gene are SGHTA and FQGTGA. The CDR3 totals 16 residues. The CDR3 bases are TGTGCCAGCAGCTTAAGAGGGCCCCGAAGCAATCAGCCCCAGCATTTT. This sequence encodes CASSLRGPRSNQPQHF.

The chain carries TRBV27 and TRBJ2-7, with D uncertain. V lost 5 bases and J lost 3, with 20 bases in between. The CDR3 runs 16 residues. Germline CDR1 MNHEY, CDR2 SMNVEV (reference sequence). CDR3 amino acids: CASSPRNSFPYYEQYF. For the CDR3, the DNA is TGTGCCAGCAGTCCTAGGAACAGCTTCCCCTACTACGAGCAGTACTTC.

This clone was seen just once. The V call is TRBV9, the J call TRBJ2-1, with TRBD2 matching 7 bases. Germline assignment: CDR1 SGDLS and CDR2 YYNGEE. The CDR3 sequence is 15 residues long. The J segment lost 8 bases and the V segment lost 4 bases, leaving 12 bases of the junction unmatched. Here the CDR3 reads CASSPLGGSGYEQFF. DNA of the CDR3: TGTGCCAGCAGCCCCCTGGGCGGGAGCGGTTATGAGCAGTTCTTC.

V and J are TRBV5-1 and TRBJ2-3; 7 bases are a match to TRBD2. V lost 0 bases to trimming and J lost 5 bases; unmatched junction nucleotides: 9. CDR1 SGHRS and CDR2 YFSETQ come from the germline V gene. CDR3 length: 16 amino acids. The CDR3 region is CASSLDRGSAIDTQYF. The CDR3 nucleotides read TGCGCCAGCAGCTTGGATCGCGGGAGCGCGATAGATACGCAGTATTTT. The full variable domain, in which reference TRBV5-1 and TRBJ2-3 provide the parts outside the CDR3, is KAGVTQTPRYLIKTRGQQVTLSCSPISGHRSVSWYQQTPGQGLQFLFEYFSETQRNKGNFPGRFSGRQFSNSRSEMNVSTLELGDSALYLCASSLDRGSAIDTQYFGPGTRLTVL.

CDR3 nucleotide sequence: TGTGCCAGCAGCTTAGCACGCAGTTACGTTGGGCAGTACTTC. This gives the protein CASSLARSYVGQYF. The chain has TRBV7-9 and TRBJ2-7; D remains unclear. The CDR3 is 14 residues long. V lost 0 bases and J lost 9, with 15 bases in between. Germline V gene sequence: CDR1 SEHNR, CDR2 FQNEAQ (reference sequence).

The V and J genes are TRBV18 and TRBJ2-1; 9 bases are shared with TRBD2. Trimming cost V 3 bases and J 7 bases; bases outside gene matches: 7. The length of the CDR3 is 15 residues. Germline V lookup: CDR1 KGHSH, CDR2 LQKENI. The CDR3 protein is CASSPGLAVGNEQFF. The CDR3 nucleotides read TGTGCCAGCTCACCGGGACTAGCAGTAGGGAATGAGCAGTTCTTC.

The CDR3 loop is CASSLGLAGGSWDEQFF. The CDR3 DNA sequence: TGCGCCAGCAGCTTGGGACTAGCGGGAGGGTCCTGGGATGAGCAGTTCTTC. The chain links TRBV5-1 to TRBJ2-1, with TRBD2 matching 14 bases. From germline, CDR1 is SGHRS and CDR2 YFSETQ. V shed 0 bases, J shed 8 bases, and the junction held 7 bases outside the gene matches. The CDR3 consists of 17 residues.

The rearrangement joins TRBV5-1 to TRBJ2-1, with D possibly matching TRBD2 (6 bases). The V end lost 1 base, the J end lost 8 bases, and 19 bases lay between the germline ends. Germline CDR1 reads SGHRS; CDR2 reads YFSETQ. This CDR3 has 16 residues. CDR3: CASSLYSGLAGDEQFF. The CDR3 DNA is TGCGCCAGCAGCTTGTACTCGGGACTTGCTGGCGATGAGCAGTTCTTC.

This clone was seen once. The chain joins TRBV5-1 to TRBJ2-2; 8 bases are a match to TRBD1. After removal of 6 bases from V and 0 bases from J, the junction contained 10 bases not matched to a gene. Germline CDR1 is SGHRS and CDR2 is YFSETQ. CDR3 length equals 17 residues. CDR3 sequence: CASTGTGFEPNTGELFF. CDR3 nucleotide sequence: TGCGCCAGCACCGGGACAGGTTTTGAACCGAACACCGGGGAGCTGTTTTTT.

This chain connects TRBV5-6 to TRBJ1-2, with D maybe TRBD1 (5 bases). Trimming shortened V by 2 bases and J by 1 base, and 12 bases separated the two germline ends. Germline CDR1 SGHDT, CDR2 YYEEEE. The CDR3 totals 15 residues. The CDR3 DNA sequence: TGTGCCAGCAGCTTTCCGGGACCGAATAACTATGGCTACACCTTC. The encoded protein is CASSFPGPNNYGYTF.

The chain combines TRBV5-6 with TRBJ1-5, with 9 positions matching TRBD1. Trimming cost V 5 bases and J 5 bases; bases outside gene matches: 11. Germline CDR1 and CDR2: SGHDT and YYEEEE. This CDR3 has 16 amino acids. CDR3 amino acids: CASSTRTGVVDQPQHF. CDR3 nucleotides: TGTGCCAGCAGTACCAGGACAGGGGTTGTTGATCAGCCCCAGCATTTT.

The rearrangement joins TRBV5-6 to TRBJ1-4; 9 bases match TRBD1. The V segment lost 1 base and the J segment 1 base; nucleotides outside the gene matches: 2. CDR1 and CDR2 from the germline V gene are SGHDT and YYEEEE. The CDR3 sequence is 16 residues long. The CDR3 bases are TGTGCCAGCAGCTTGTCGGGACAGGGAACTAATGAAAAACTGTTTTTT. Amino acid sequence: CASSLSGQGTNEKLFF.

The chain has TRBV15 and TRBJ1-5; D is undetermined. V was pared by 8 bases and J by 5 bases, with 10 bases between. Germline V gene data show CDR1 as LNHNV and CDR2 as YYDKDF (reference sequence). This CDR3 is built from 12 residues. The CDR3 loop is CATGEADQPQHF. CDR3 coding DNA: TGTGCCACCGGAGAAGCCGATCAGCCCCAGCATTTT. The entire variable domain, with the rest obtained from reference TRBV15 and TRBJ1-5, is as follows: DAMVIQNPRYQVTQFGKPVTLSCSQTLNHNVMYWYQQKSSQAPKLLFHYYDKDFNNEADTPDNFQSRRPNTSFCFLDIRSPGLGDTAMYLCATGEADQPQHFGDGTRLSIL.

The genes are TRBV10-2 and TRBJ2-5; D may correspond to TRBD1 or TRBD2 (6 bases each). This CDR3 region has 18 residues. Deletions cut 10 bases from V and 2 bases from J, with 29 bases between. Germline V gene sequence: CDR1 WSHSY, CDR2 SAAADI. CDR3 sequence: CATLDGGLGSSFQETQYF. Here the CDR3 DNA reads TGCGCCACCCTGGATGGGGGGCTTGGCAGTAGTTTTCAAGAGACCCAGTACTTC.

V is TRBV10-3 and J is TRBJ2-2, with D maybe TRBD1 (6 bases). This CDR3 contains 14 residues. In germline, CDR1 is ENHRY, CDR2 SYGVKD. Trimming left V 4 bases short and J 6 bases short, with 12 bases between. The CDR3 loop reads CAISGTETPGELFF. DNA for the CDR3: TGTGCCATCAGTGGGACAGAGACACCCGGGGAGCTGTTTTTT.

The chain uses TRBV5-1 and TRBJ2-7; 9 bases line up with TRBD2. V lost 2 bases, J lost 4 bases, and 7 bases stayed unmatched. Germline V gene sequence: CDR1 SGHRS, CDR2 YFSETQ. This CDR3 has 15 amino acids. CDR3 loop: CASSFGLAPMYEQYF. DNA of the CDR3: TGCGCCAGCAGCTTCGGACTAGCGCCAATGTACGAGCAGTACTTC.